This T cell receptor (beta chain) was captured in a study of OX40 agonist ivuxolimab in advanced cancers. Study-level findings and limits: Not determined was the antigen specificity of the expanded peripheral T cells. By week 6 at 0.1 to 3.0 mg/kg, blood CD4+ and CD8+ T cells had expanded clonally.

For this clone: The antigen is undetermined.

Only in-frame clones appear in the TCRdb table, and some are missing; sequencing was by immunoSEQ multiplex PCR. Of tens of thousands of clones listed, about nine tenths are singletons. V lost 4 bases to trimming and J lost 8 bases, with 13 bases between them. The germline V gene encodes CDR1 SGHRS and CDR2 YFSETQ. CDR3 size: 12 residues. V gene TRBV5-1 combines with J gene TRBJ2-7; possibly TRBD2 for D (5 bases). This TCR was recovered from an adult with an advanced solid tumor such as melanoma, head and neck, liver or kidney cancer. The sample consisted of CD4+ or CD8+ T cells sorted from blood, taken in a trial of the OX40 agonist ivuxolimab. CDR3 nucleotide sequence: TGCGCCAGCAGCGCGACCGGAGGTAAGCAGTACTTC. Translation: CASSATGGKQYF.